This TCR beta chain was observed in a study of CD8+CD57+ T cells in acquired aplastic anemia. This CDR3 comprises 14 residues. V gave up 4 bases and J gave up 1 base, with 10 bases separating them. Germline V gene data show CDR1 as SEHNR and CDR2 as FQNEAQ (reference sequence). Genomic DNA served as template for TCR beta VDJ and CDR3 profiling. In TCRdb, the reads were re-called with MiXCR into one record per CDR3 protein. The data show more than 100,000 distinct CDR3 sequences, with 48% seen just once and roughly 2.6% held by the top ten. The chain combines TRBV7-9 with TRBJ1-2, with D unclear. The sequenced sample consisted of sorted CD4+, CD8+, or CD8+CD57+ T cells (not recorded which) from PBMCs. This clonotype was obtained from a human donor in good health, serving as a control. In nucleotides, the CDR3 is TGTGCCAGCAGCTCAGCCGGTAATAACTATGGCTACACCTTC. Its protein is CASSSAGNNYGYTF. The full variable domain, its missing parts supplied by reference TRBV7-9 and TRBJ1-2, is DTGVSQNPRHKITKRGQNVTFRCDPISEHNRLYWYRQTLGQGPEFLTYFQNEAQLEKSRLLSDRFSAERPKGSFSTLEIQRTEQGDSAMYLCASSSAGNNYGYTFGSGTRLTVV.